This T cell receptor (beta chain) was identified during a study of identical twins. Study-wide findings and caveats: Weaker excess twin sharing was observed in beta out-of-frame sequences. Fewer insertions marked abundant cord blood beta clonotypes; young adult naive trended weakly, memory not at all.

V shed 1 base and J shed 7 bases, with 14 bases lying between them. The CDR3 runs 14 residues. The germline V gene encodes CDR1 DFQATT and CDR2 SNEGSKA (reference sequence). With template switching, a universal primer site was added, and the cDNA carried unique molecular identifiers. Each CDR3 protein gets one entry after TCRdb re-called the 5' RACE reads with MiXCR. Of around 490,000 distinct CDR3 sequences in the sample, roughly 15% were seen once. To note about this clonotype: The antigen is undetermined.

These same data were also listed under a study on yellow fever vaccine responses in identical twins.

Sequencing was done on a sample of CD4+ T cells sorted from blood. The genes are TRBV20-1 and TRBJ2-1, with D tentatively TRBD2 (6 bases). The sequence derives from a woman between 18 and 29 years old in good health. The CDR3 reads CSARGRDVGNEQFF. The CDR3 DNA reads as TGCAGTGCTAGAGGGCGGGACGTGGGGAATGAGCAGTTCTTC.